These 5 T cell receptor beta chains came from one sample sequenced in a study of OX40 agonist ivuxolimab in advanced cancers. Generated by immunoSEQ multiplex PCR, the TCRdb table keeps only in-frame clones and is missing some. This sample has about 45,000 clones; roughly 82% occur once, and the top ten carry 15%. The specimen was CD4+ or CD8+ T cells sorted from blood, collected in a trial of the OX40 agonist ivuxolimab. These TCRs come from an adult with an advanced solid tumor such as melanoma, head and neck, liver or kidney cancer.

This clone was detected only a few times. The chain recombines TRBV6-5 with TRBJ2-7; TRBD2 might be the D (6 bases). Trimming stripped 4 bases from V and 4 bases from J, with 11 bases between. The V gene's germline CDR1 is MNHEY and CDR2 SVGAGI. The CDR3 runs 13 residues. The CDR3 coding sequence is TGTGCCAGCAGTTTTTCTGGGGGGTACGAGCAGTACTTC. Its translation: CASSFSGGYEQYF.

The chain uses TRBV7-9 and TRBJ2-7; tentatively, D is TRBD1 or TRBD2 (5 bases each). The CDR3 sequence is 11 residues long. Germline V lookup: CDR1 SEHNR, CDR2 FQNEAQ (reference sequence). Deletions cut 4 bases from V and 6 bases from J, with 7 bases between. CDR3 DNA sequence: TGTGCCAGCAGCTACGGGGCCGAGCAGTACTTC. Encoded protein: CASSYGAEQYF.

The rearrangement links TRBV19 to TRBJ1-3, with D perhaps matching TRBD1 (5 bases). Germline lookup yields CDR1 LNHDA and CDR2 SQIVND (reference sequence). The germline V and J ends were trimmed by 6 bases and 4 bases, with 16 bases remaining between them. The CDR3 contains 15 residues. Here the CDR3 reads CASRRDQGSGNTIYF. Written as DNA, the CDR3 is TGTGCCAGTAGGCGAGATCAGGGATCCGGAAACACCATATATTTT.

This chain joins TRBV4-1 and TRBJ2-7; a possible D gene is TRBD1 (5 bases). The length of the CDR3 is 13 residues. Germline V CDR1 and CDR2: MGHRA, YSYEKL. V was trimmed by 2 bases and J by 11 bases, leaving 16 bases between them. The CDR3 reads CASSQQGPFPEYF. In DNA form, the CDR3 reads TGCGCCAGCAGCCAACAGGGCCCCTTCCCGGAGTACTTC.

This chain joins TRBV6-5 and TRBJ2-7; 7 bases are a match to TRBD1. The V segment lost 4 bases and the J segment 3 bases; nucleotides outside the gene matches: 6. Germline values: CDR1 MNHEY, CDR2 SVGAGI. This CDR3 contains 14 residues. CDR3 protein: CASSSSGTVYEQYF. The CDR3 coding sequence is TGTGCCAGCAGTTCTTCCGGGACAGTCTACGAGCAGTACTTC.